The 32 T cell receptor beta chains listed next were all sequenced from one sample in a study of T-cell reconstitution after alpha-beta-depleted transplantation in children (dated by TCRdb to between 2015 and 2016). Library preparation was by PCR. Reads for this sample came from an Illumina HiSeq 2500. TCR library preparation used molecular barcoding, with unique molecular identifiers applied to normalize quantification of the TCRbeta repertoire. TCRdb trimmed public reads at Q25 via fastp, called clones via MiXCR and kept in-frame beta chains. Each entry merges the rows of one CDR3 protein and shows their most common DNA and genes. This sample gives 190,000 or so distinct CDR3 sequences in total; around 7% of them show up just once. The top ten clonotypes cover 3% of the sample. The specimen comprised PBMCs from the stem cell graft donor, sampled from the stem cell graft. These receptors were obtained from a human donor who donated a stem cell graft to a child with Wiskott-Aldrich syndrome.

The rearrangement uses TRBV3-1 and TRBJ2-3; the D gene could be TRBD1 or TRBD2 (5 bases each). This CDR3 contains 17 residues. Trimming left V 4 bases short and J 0 bases short, with 17 bases between. The germline CDR1 and CDR2 sequences are LGHDT and YNNKEL (reference sequence). CDR3 sequence: CASSPLWGRPSTDTQYF. CDR3 coding DNA: TGTGCCAGCAGCCCTCTTTGGGGACGTCCTAGCACAGATACGCAGTATTTT.

This clonotype was recorded many times. This chain connects TRBV5-5 to TRBJ1-5; D possibly corresponds to TRBD1 (5 bases). V was clipped by 0 bases and J by 4 bases, with 11 bases between them. The CDR3 length is 15 residues. Germline-derived CDR1 and CDR2 are SGHKS and YYEKEE (reference sequence). The CDR3 loop is CASSLVPTDNQPQHF. The CDR3 coding sequence is TGTGCCAGCAGCTTGGTCCCGACAGATAATCAGCCCCAGCATTTT.

The rearrangement uses TRBV7-2 and TRBJ2-5; the D is unclear. The CDR3 is 14 residues long. V was cut by 1 base and J by 3 bases, with 9 bases left in between. Germline CDR1 SGHTA, CDR2 FQGNSA. The CDR3: CASSLGLSEETQYF. The CDR3, as DNA: TGTGCCAGCAGCTTAGGCCTATCGGAAGAGACCCAGTACTTC.

This clonotype was observed a few times. This chain connects TRBV29-1 to TRBJ1-1; D is possibly TRBD1 (5 bases). With 5 bases removed from V and 0 bases from J, the gap between germline ends came to 7 bases. Germline assignment: CDR1 SQVTM and CDR2 ANQGSEA. The CDR3 loop spans 12 amino acids. CDR3 region: CSVTGMNTEAFF. The DNA for the CDR3 is TGCAGCGTTACAGGCATGAACACTGAAGCTTTCTTT.

The CDR3 DNA follows: TGCGCCAGCAGGGGGCTAGCGGGGGATTACAATGAGCAGTTCTTC. It specifies CASRGLAGDYNEQFF. This chain joins TRBV5-1 and TRBJ2-1; 10 bases fit TRBD2. This CDR3 is built from 15 residues. V lost 5 bases, J lost 4 bases, and 6 bases stayed unmatched. CDR1 is SGHRS and CDR2 is YFSETQ in the germline V gene.

DNA for the CDR3: TGTGCCAGCTCAATTACGGATAGCTCGAACACTGAAGCTTTCTTT. Its translation: CASSITDSSNTEAFF. This chain uses TRBV18 with TRBJ1-1; D is ambiguous. CDR1 KGHSH and CDR2 LQKENI come from the germline V gene. This CDR3 contains 15 residues. The germline V and J ends were trimmed by 5 bases and 1 base, with 14 bases remaining between them.

The sample holds many counts of this clonotype. The chain has TRBV18 and TRBJ1-1; perhaps TRBD1 as D (5 bases). Germline CDR1 reads KGHSH; CDR2 reads LQKENI. V gave up 2 bases and J gave up 4 bases, with 8 bases separating them. The CDR3 has 13 amino acids. The CDR3: CASSPEGITEAFF. The DNA for the CDR3 is TGTGCCAGCTCACCAGAGGGGATCACTGAAGCTTTCTTT.

In this sample, this clonotype turned up a few times. CDR3 DNA: TGCGCCAGCACCGGGGGATCCAGGGGGCCGGAGCTGTTTTTT. Translating gives CASTGGSRGPELFF. This rearrangement joins TRBV10-2 to TRBJ2-2; 8 bases align to TRBD1. CDR3 length equals 14 residues. The germline CDR1 and CDR2 sequences are WSHSY and SAAADI. V shed 7 bases and J 10 bases; nucleotides not matched to a gene: 11.

This clonotype appeared many times. The chain is built from TRBV20-1 and TRBJ1-5; D is unclear. The CDR3 sequence is 14 residues long. Germline V gene data show CDR1 as DFQATT and CDR2 as SNEGSKA (reference sequence). V lost 6 bases and J lost 6, with 18 bases in between. CDR3: CSAFTLGPGQPQHF. The CDR3 nucleotides read TGCAGTGCCTTCACACTAGGGCCGGGTCAGCCCCAGCATTTT.

The table lists this clonotype with many counts. This chain joins TRBV12-3 or TRBV12-4 and TRBJ1-5; D is unresolved. CDR3 length: 14 amino acids. V was clipped by 3 bases and J by 4 bases, with 10 bases between them. Here the CDR3 reads CASSFTTGNQPQHF. Written as DNA, the CDR3 is TGTGCCAGCAGTTTTACGACGGGAAATCAGCCCCAGCATTTT.

The sample holds many counts of this clonotype. The chain couples TRBV12-3 or TRBV12-4 to TRBJ2-4; tentatively, D is TRBD1 (8 bases). CDR3 size: 16 residues. V lost 5 bases to trimming and J lost 2 bases, with 16 bases between them. CDR3 nucleotide sequence: TGTGCCAGCAGTCCCGGACAGGGAGGGACCAAAAACATTCAGTACTTC. This encodes CASSPGQGGTKNIQYF.

This clonotype has a count of ten or more. V is TRBV10-3 and J is TRBJ2-5, with TRBD2 matching over 11 bases. This CDR3 spans 16 amino acids. The trim removed 4 bases at V and 5 bases at J, leaving 9 bases unmatched. Germline loops: CDR1 ENHRY, CDR2 SYGVKD. DNA of the CDR3: TGTGCCATCAGTGTTCATAGCGGGGGGGATGTGGAGACCCAGTACTTC. This sequence encodes CAISVHSGGDVETQYF.

This clonotype was found many times. The genes are TRBV10-1 and TRBJ2-5; 9 positions agree with TRBD2. The germline V gene encodes CDR1 WNHNN and CDR2 SYGVQD (reference sequence). J gave up 2 bases and V 3 bases, and 4 bases lay outside the gene matches. The CDR3 runs 15 residues. Written as DNA, the CDR3 is TGCGCCAGCAGTGACCCAGCGGGGGGACAAGAGACCCAGTACTTC. Translation: CASSDPAGGQETQYF.

The sample holds many counts of this clonotype. The chain recombines TRBV5-1 with TRBJ2-5, with D tentatively TRBD2 (6 bases). The germline CDR1 and CDR2 sequences are SGHRS and YFSETQ. The CDR3 is 15 residues long. V lost 1 base to trimming and J lost 0 bases, with 10 bases between them. CDR3 nucleotides: TGCGCCAGCAGCTTGAAGACGGGAGACCAAGAGACCCAGTACTTC. It encodes CASSLKTGDQETQYF.

Regarding this clonotype: Just one base apart from a much larger clone, this may be a read error. The chain links TRBV20-1 to TRBJ1-4; no firm D call. Germline V gene lookup returns CDR1 DFQATT and CDR2 SNEGSKA (reference sequence). Trimming took off 3 bases at V and 8 bases at J, with 7 bases between the two ends. CDR3 length: 11 residues. Written as DNA, the CDR3 is TGCAGTGCTAGTATGAAAGAAAAACTGTTTTTT. This sequence encodes CSASMKEKLFF.

V is TRBV30 and J is TRBJ1-5, with D possibly TRBD1 on 6 matching bases. This CDR3 is built from 14 residues. The V and J ends lost 4 bases and 4 bases respectively, with 14 bases between them. The germline V gene encodes CDR1 GTSNPN and CDR2 SVGIG (reference sequence). CDR3 in amino acids: CAWIKGVGNQPQHF. In DNA form, the CDR3 reads TGTGCCTGGATAAAGGGGGTAGGAAATCAGCCCCAGCATTTT.

This clonotype was seen repeatedly, ten times or more. This chain uses TRBV12-3 or TRBV12-4 with TRBJ2-1; D possibly corresponds to TRBD1 (6 bases). The V and J ends lost 7 bases and 4 bases respectively, with 11 bases between them. CDR3 length equals 13 residues. The CDR3 is CASTEQGYNEQFF. In nucleotides, the CDR3 is TGTGCCAGCACCGAACAGGGTTACAATGAGCAGTTCTTC.

This clonotype was observed many times. The J gene is TRBJ2-3, the V gene TRBV2; D call uncertain. The CDR3 is 11 residues long. Germline loops: CDR1 SNHLY, CDR2 FYNNEI. The germline V and J ends were trimmed by 6 bases and 2 bases, with 3 bases remaining between them. In nucleotides, the CDR3 is TGTGCCAGCAGATTCACAGATACGCAGTATTTT. Translation gives CASRFTDTQYF. Filled out from reference TRBV2 and TRBJ2-3, the complete variable domain reads EPEVTQTPSHQVTQMGQEVILRCVPISNHLYFYWYRQILGQKVEFLVSFYNNEISEKSEIFDDQFSVERPDGSNFTLKIRSTKLEDSAMYFCASRFTDTQYFGPGTRLTVL.

This clonotype was seen many times. Here the CDR3 reads CASAGTSGSSYNEQFF. The CDR3 DNA reads TGCGCCAGCGCCGGGACTAGCGGTAGCTCCTACAATGAGCAGTTCTTC. The chain is built from TRBV5-1 and TRBJ2-1, with TRBD2 matching 11 bases. Germline V CDR1 and CDR2: SGHRS, YFSETQ. This CDR3 has 16 amino acids. The ends lost 7 bases at V and 0 bases at J; junction bases unmatched: 6.

Ten or more counts support this clonotype. V and J are TRBV15 and TRBJ2-3; a possible D gene is TRBD2 (5 bases). This CDR3 comprises 15 residues. Trimming removed 1 base from V and 4 bases from J, with 12 bases in between. In germline, CDR1 is LNHNV, CDR2 YYDKDF (reference sequence). The CDR3 DNA follows: TGTGCCACCAGCAGAGGAGACACACTAGCAGATACGCAGTATTTT. Translating it yields CATSRGDTLADTQYF.

At least ten counts were recorded for this clonotype. This rearrangement joins TRBV6-5 to TRBJ2-7; the D is unclear. V was pared by 2 bases and J by 2 bases, with 13 bases between. The germline CDR1 and CDR2 sequences are MNHEY and SVGAGI. The CDR3 extends over 15 amino acids. The CDR3 DNA follows: TGTGCCAGCAGTTACACCCCCGGACCGCCCTACGAGCAGTACTTC. This sequence encodes CASSYTPGPPYEQYF.

This clonotype was counted at least ten times. The V and J genes are TRBV12-3 or TRBV12-4 and TRBJ2-5, with TRBD1 matching over 8 bases. The CDR3 length is 15 residues. V dropped 3 bases and J dropped 5; count of bases not matched to a gene: 8. CDR3 protein: CASSLARGLTETQYF. The CDR3 region has the DNA TGTGCCAGCAGTTTGGCCAGGGGGCTTACGGAGACCCAGTACTTC.

This clonotype was seen ten or more times. The chain combines TRBV20-1 with TRBJ2-1, with TRBD2 identical over 9 bases. From germline, CDR1 is DFQATT and CDR2 SNEGSKA (reference sequence). The V gene end was trimmed by 4 bases and the J gene end by 7 bases; junction bases not matched to a gene: 17. The CDR3 is made up of 17 amino acids. The CDR3 DNA reads TGCAGTGCTACTGCATGGACTAGCGCATTGTCGGGGAATGAGCAGTTCTTC. Its protein is CSATAWTSALSGNEQFF.

A remark on this clonotype: This clone may be a read error of a much larger clone one base away. The chain carries TRBV9 and TRBJ2-2; D may be TRBD1 (6 bases). V was pared by 4 bases and J by 0 bases, with 13 bases between. The CDR3 has 16 amino acids. Germline V gives CDR1 SGDLS, CDR2 YYNGEE. CDR3 sequence (DNA): TGTGCCAGCAGCCGCCGACAGGTCGCGAACACCGGGGAGCTGTTTTTT. Its protein product is CASSRRQVANTGELFF.

This clonotype was recorded at least ten times. The junction does not match germline at one end; this may be a read error. The gene calls are TRBV5-1 and TRBJ2-1, with D perhaps given as TRBD1 or TRBD2 (6 bases each). Germline V lookup: CDR1 SGHRS, CDR2 YFSETQ. The CDR3 has 14 residues. CDR3 sequence: CASRLEGAYNEQFF. DNA of the CDR3: TGCGCCAGCAGGTTGGAGGGGGCCTACAATGAGCAGTTCTTC.

This clonotype was recorded many times. The chain couples TRBV27 to TRBJ2-7; D is possibly TRBD1 (6 bases). Trimming left V 5 bases short and J 0 bases short, with 14 bases between. CDR1 MNHEY and CDR2 SMNVEV come from the germline V gene (reference sequence). The CDR3 has 15 amino acids. CDR3 nucleotides: TGTGCCAGCAGTCGGAACCTGGACAGCTCCTACGAGCAGTACTTC. Protein sequence: CASSRNLDSSYEQYF.

This clonotype has at least ten counts. This sequence joins TRBV12-3 or TRBV12-4 and TRBJ1-6; TRBD1 matches at 10 bases. The CDR3 runs to 21 residues. With V trimmed by 4 bases and J by 0 bases, 15 bases remained unmatched. The CDR3 DNA sequence: TGTGCCAGCAGTTCCCGGTTCTTCGGGACAGGGGTTAGCTCCTATAATTCACCCCTCCACTTT. It is translated as CASSSRFFGTGVSSYNSPLHF.

This clonotype was picked up many times. The V call is TRBV20-1, the J call TRBJ2-1; a weak D match, TRBD2 (5 bases). Trimming removed 3 bases from V and 8 bases from J, with 11 bases in between. The germline V gene has CDR1 DFQATT and CDR2 SNEGSKA (reference sequence). The CDR3 has 12 residues. In nucleotides, the CDR3 is TGCAGTGCTAGGCTAGACGGGGATGAGCAGTTCTTC. Its protein is CSARLDGDEQFF.

This clonotype was recorded many times. The chain joins TRBV12-3 or TRBV12-4 to TRBJ2-3; weak D call: TRBD2 (5 bases). CDR3 size: 16 residues. V shed 2 bases and J shed 2 bases, with 14 bases lying between them. CDR3 bases: TGTGCCAGCAGTTTATATTTCGGGGTCAACACAGATACGCAGTATTTT. It codes for CASSLYFGVNTDTQYF.

This clonotype occurred many times. The chain employs TRBV3-1 and TRBJ1-5; D gene uncertain. V gave up 1 base and J gave up 7 bases, with 5 bases separating them. The V gene's germline CDR1 is LGHDT and CDR2 YNNKEL (reference sequence). This CDR3 spans 12 amino acids. Written as DNA, the CDR3 is TGTGCCAGCAGCCAAGGTGAACAGCCCCAGCATTTT. It codes for CASSQGEQPQHF.

This clonotype was detected many times. The CDR3 sequence is CSASVGLHQPQHF. For the CDR3, the DNA is TGCAGTGCTAGTGTGGGTCTGCATCAGCCCCAGCATTTT. V is TRBV20-1 and J is TRBJ1-5; unclear D gene. V lost 3 bases and J 5 bases, leaving 11 bases between the germline ends. The CDR3 runs 13 residues. The germline V gene encodes CDR1 DFQATT and CDR2 SNEGSKA (reference sequence).

This clonotype was counted at least ten times. V and J are TRBV20-1 and TRBJ1-1; no reliable D call. The CDR3 length is 12 residues. Between the trimmed V and J ends, which lost 1 base and 5 bases, there was a span of 8 bases. Germline lookup yields CDR1 DFQATT and CDR2 SNEGSKA (reference sequence). This CDR3 reads CSARAGPTEAFF. CDR3 sequence (DNA): TGCAGTGCTAGAGCAGGCCCGACTGAAGCTTTCTTT.